These 28 T cell receptor beta chains share one sample of origin, sequenced in a study of T cell responses to AZD1222 COVID-19 vaccine. The protocol was immunoSEQ multiplex PCR, while the TCRdb copy is restricted to in-frame clones and leaves out a portion. The table shows about 97,000 clones, with 90% to 95% occurring only once. Sequences were derived from peripheral blood, sampled on day 0 of AZD1222 vaccination. The source of these receptors is an adult in good health.

The chain links TRBV6-2 or TRBV6-3 to TRBJ1-2; D remains ambiguous. Trimming took 5 bases from V and 2 from J, leaving 9 bases between them. The CDR3 extends over 13 amino acids. From germline, CDR1 is MNHEY and CDR2 SVGEGT. The CDR3 DNA reads TGTGCCAGCAGTGACACGAGCAACTATGGCTACACCTTC. This gives the protein CASSDTSNYGYTF.

This sequence joins TRBV11-1 and TRBJ1-5; 7 bases are a match to TRBD1. Germline loops: CDR1 SGHAT, CDR2 FQDESV (reference sequence). V trimming: 5 bases; J trimming: 2 bases; junction bases outside the gene matches: 3. The CDR3 length is 14 residues. CDR3 amino acids: CASSQGGRNQPQHF. The DNA of the CDR3 is TGTGCCAGCAGCCAAGGGGGCCGCAATCAGCCCCAGCATTTT.

This rearrangement joins TRBV27 to TRBJ2-7; D ambiguous. This CDR3 comprises 11 residues. Trimming took off 4 bases at V and 7 bases at J, with 8 bases between the two ends. The V gene's germline CDR1 is MNHEY and CDR2 SMNVEV (reference sequence). The chain's CDR3 is CASSSSGEQYF. The CDR3 DNA is TGTGCCAGCAGTTCGTCGGGTGAGCAGTACTTC.

The chain combines TRBV28 with TRBJ2-7; D call uncertain. The V gene's germline CDR1 is MDHEN and CDR2 SYDVKM. The CDR3 totals 11 residues. Trimming stripped 2 bases from V and 4 bases from J, with 3 bases between. DNA of the CDR3: TGTGCCAGCAGTTTAAGATACGAGCAGTACTTC. Translation gives CASSLRYEQYF.

The chain joins TRBV27 to TRBJ2-1; TRBD2 matches at 8 bases. The V gene's germline CDR1 is MNHEY and CDR2 SMNVEV (reference sequence). V lost 8 bases and J lost 4; bases outside the gene matches: 7. The CDR3 runs to 14 residues. For the CDR3, the DNA is TGTGCCAGCCACAGCGGGGGTCTTTACAATGAGCAGTTCTTC. Residues: CASHSGGLYNEQFF.

The chain joins TRBV6-5 to TRBJ2-7; 7 nucleotides align to TRBD2. The CDR3 totals 15 residues. Germline lookup yields CDR1 MNHEY and CDR2 SVGAGI. Trimming took 6 bases from V and 2 from J; bases not matched to a gene: 10. Written as DNA, the CDR3 is TGTGCCAGCAGCCCCCTCTCTAGCGGTACCTACGAGCAGTACTTC. This translates into CASSPLSSGTYEQYF.

V and J are TRBV9 and TRBJ2-2, with unresolved D. The CDR3 sequence is 13 residues long. Germline V gene data show CDR1 as SGDLS and CDR2 as YYNGEE. The V end lost 0 bases, the J end lost 5 bases, and 5 bases lay between the germline ends. The CDR3 DNA follows: TGTGCCAGCAGCGTAGTAGAGACCGGGGAGCTGTTTTTT. It codes for CASSVVETGELFF.

This clone was observed a single time. The rearrangement links TRBV19 to TRBJ2-7; no reliable D call. Trimming pared 3 bases from V and 2 bases from J, leaving 11 bases between. Germline V gives CDR1 LNHDA, CDR2 SQIVND (reference sequence). This CDR3 spans 14 amino acids. Here the CDR3 reads CASSIFPLPYEQYF. The CDR3 DNA sequence: TGTGCCAGTAGTATCTTCCCCCTACCCTACGAGCAGTACTTC.

This rearrangement joins TRBV24-1 to TRBJ2-1, with 12 positions matching TRBD2. Trimming cost V 1 base and J 1 base; bases outside gene matches: 10. The CDR3 loop spans 20 amino acids. CDR1 is KGHDR and CDR2 is SFDVKD in the germline V gene. The CDR3 spells CATSDLPLAGGPVSYNEQFF. CDR3 DNA: TGTGCCACCAGTGATTTACCCCTAGCGGGGGGGCCCGTTTCCTACAATGAGCAGTTCTTC.

CDR3 residues: CASSLEGYEQYF. CDR3 nucleotides: TGTGCCAGCAGCTTGGAGGGTTACGAGCAGTACTTC. This rearrangement joins TRBV5-5 to TRBJ2-7; no clear D gene. V lost 0 bases and J lost 4, with 5 bases in between. This CDR3 is 12 amino acids long. Germline V gene data show CDR1 as SGHKS and CDR2 as YYEKEE (reference sequence).

This clone showed up just a few times. The rearrangement uses TRBV19 and TRBJ1-1; 7 positions match TRBD1. Trimming took 5 bases from V and 6 from J; bases not matched to a gene: 12. The CDR3 consists of 15 residues. Germline V gene sequence: CDR1 LNHDA, CDR2 SQIVND (reference sequence). The chain's CDR3 is CASSHPTGSLPEAFF. CDR3 nucleotides: TGTGCCAGTAGTCACCCGACAGGGTCTTTGCCTGAAGCTTTCTTT.

This chain joins TRBV12-3 or TRBV12-4 and TRBJ1-5; no reliable D call. This CDR3 is 13 amino acids long. The V end lost 7 bases, the J end lost 7 bases, and 14 bases lay between the germline ends. The CDR3 DNA follows: TGTGCCAGCACCCGGGTCAAGAGGCAGCCCCAGCATTTT. As protein: CASTRVKRQPQHF.

The chain joins TRBV29-1 to TRBJ2-1; perhaps TRBD2 as D (6 bases). Germline-derived CDR1 and CDR2 are SQVTM and ANQGSEA. With 4 bases removed from V and 8 bases from J, the gap between germline ends came to 9 bases. The CDR3 has 11 residues. This CDR3 reads CSVGQRDEQFF. The DNA for the CDR3 is TGCAGCGTTGGGCAGCGGGATGAGCAGTTCTTC.

This clone showed up just once. The chain links TRBV10-2 to TRBJ1-2; TRBD1 agrees at 7 bases. The germline CDR1 and CDR2 sequences are WSHSY and SAAADI. The CDR3 contains 15 residues. Losses at the gene ends were 0 bases for V and 5 bases for J; bases not matched to a gene: 6. The CDR3 spells CASSESAGGEYGYTF. CDR3 DNA sequence: TGCGCCAGCAGTGAGTCTGCAGGGGGGGAGTATGGCTACACCTTC.

Written as DNA, the CDR3 is TGTGCCAGCAGCTTGGACCCGGACCAAGAGACCCAGTACTTC. Residues: CASSLDPDQETQYF. This sequence joins TRBV5-4 and TRBJ2-5; D call uncertain. V lost 0 bases to trimming and J lost 0 bases, with 6 bases between them. Germline V gene lookup returns CDR1 SGHNT and CDR2 YYREEE (reference sequence). This CDR3 has 14 residues.

The rearrangement uses TRBV18 and TRBJ1-2; the match to TRBD1 covers 8 bases. Germline loops: CDR1 KGHSH, CDR2 LQKENI. This CDR3 is 16 amino acids long. Trimming at V came to 3 bases and at J to 3 bases, leaving 9 bases not matched to a gene. In DNA form, the CDR3 reads TGTGCCAGCTCACCCCCCAGACAGGGGAGGGACTATGGCTACACCTTC. The encoded protein is CASSPPRQGRDYGYTF.

The V gene is TRBV5-1, the J gene TRBJ2-3, with D tentatively TRBD1 (5 bases). With 2 bases removed from V and 4 bases from J, the gap between germline ends came to 14 bases. The CDR3 length is 15 residues. Germline values: CDR1 SGHRS, CDR2 YFSETQ. CDR3 sequence (DNA): TGCGCCAGCAGCTTACAGCAGGACAAGGCAGATACGCAGTATTTT. Translation gives CASSLQQDKADTQYF.

The V gene is TRBV7-9, the J gene TRBJ2-5; D gene unclear. The CDR3 covers 14 residues. V lost 1 base and J lost 5, with 11 bases in between. CDR1 and CDR2 from the germline V gene are SEHNR and FQNEAQ (reference sequence). CDR3 bases: TGTGCCAGCAGCTTAGACCCGCTCGGGGAGACCCAGTACTTC. Translating it yields CASSLDPLGETQYF.

This clone came up once. The chain employs TRBV11-2 and TRBJ1-2; D is perhaps TRBD1 (6 bases). There are 11 residues in the CDR3. V was clipped by 4 bases and J by 8 bases, with 8 bases between them. Germline V lookup: CDR1 SGHAT, CDR2 FQNNGV. The CDR3 nucleotides are TGTGCCAGCAGCTCGGGGGGCGGCTACACCTTC. Its translation: CASSSGGGYTF.

V is TRBV15 and J is TRBJ1-2, with a weak D call TRBD1 (5 bases). The CDR3 runs 12 residues. Germline values: CDR1 LNHNV, CDR2 YYDKDF (reference sequence). V was clipped by 5 bases and J by 2 bases, with 6 bases between them. The CDR3 region has the DNA TGTGCCACCAGCGACAGCAACTATGGCTACACCTTC. Amino acids: CATSDSNYGYTF.

The CDR3 region is CASSNRGSNSPLHF. CDR3 nucleotide sequence: TGTGCCAGCAGTAACAGGGGTAGTAATTCACCCCTCCACTTT. V gene TRBV25-1 combines with J gene TRBJ1-6; 7 nucleotides match TRBD1. The V gene end was trimmed by 5 bases and the J gene end by 6 bases; junction bases not matched to a gene: 4. Germline V gene data show CDR1 as MGHDK and CDR2 as SYGVNS. The CDR3 has 14 residues.

This clone occurred a few times. This sequence joins TRBV6-5 and TRBJ2-7, with 8 bases fitting TRBD1. The CDR3 totals 14 residues. J lost 3 bases, V lost 2 bases, and 3 bases had no gene match. The germline CDR1 and CDR2 sequences are MNHEY and SVGAGI. CDR3 residues: CASSYGRGLYEQYF. The CDR3 DNA sequence: TGTGCCAGCAGTTACGGCAGGGGGCTCTACGAGCAGTACTTC.

CDR3 sequence reads: CASSSTRLVSEQFF. In nucleotides, the CDR3 is TGTGCCAGCAGTTCCACCCGACTAGTAAGTGAGCAGTTCTTC. This chain joins TRBV28 and TRBJ2-1; D possibly corresponds to TRBD2 (6 bases). The CDR3 has 14 amino acids. Germline V gene lookup returns CDR1 MDHEN and CDR2 SYDVKM. V lost 4 bases, J lost 9 bases, and 16 bases lay in between.

This sequence joins TRBV5-1 and TRBJ2-5; 7 positions agree with TRBD1. Germline trimming cut 4 bases from V and 1 base from J; bases unmatched to any gene: 10. The CDR3 has 16 residues. Germline V gene lookup returns CDR1 SGHRS and CDR2 YFSETQ. CDR3 bases: TGCGCCAGCAGCGCCGGGACAGTCGGACGCCAAGAGACCCAGTACTTC. This gives the protein CASSAGTVGRQETQYF.

The chain recombines TRBV4-1 with TRBJ2-7, with 9 bases lining up with TRBD1. CDR3 size: 16 residues. Germline loops: CDR1 MGHRA, CDR2 YSYEKL. J was trimmed by 2 bases and V by 2 bases; bases with no gene match: 7. The CDR3 spells CASSQPRTGDPYEQYF. The CDR3 DNA reads as TGCGCCAGCAGCCAACCACGGACAGGGGACCCCTACGAGCAGTACTTC.

This clone was seen a single time. This chain connects TRBV19 to TRBJ2-1; possibly TRBD2 for D (6 bases). The germline V gene has CDR1 LNHDA and CDR2 SQIVND (reference sequence). This CDR3 has 14 residues. V shed 3 bases and J shed 5 bases, with 11 bases lying between them. CDR3 DNA sequence: TGTGCCAGTAGTATTGCTAGCGCTAACAATGAGCAGTTCTTC. This sequence encodes CASSIASANNEQFF.

CDR3 DNA: TGCGCCAGCAGCCCTCAGGGGGCGCAAGGTCAGCCCCAGCATTTT. Amino acid sequence: CASSPQGAQGQPQHF. This chain links TRBV5-1 with TRBJ1-5, with TRBD1 matching over 8 bases. The CDR3 runs to 15 residues. Germline V gene lookup returns CDR1 SGHRS and CDR2 YFSETQ. Trimming cost V 4 bases and J 6 bases; bases outside gene matches: 9. Full variable domain (outside the CDR3, taken from reference TRBV5-1 and TRBJ1-5): KAGVTQTPRYLIKTRGQQVTLSCSPISGHRSVSWYQQTPGQGLQFLFEYFSETQRNKGNFPGRFSGRQFSNSRSEMNVSTLELGDSALYLCASSPQGAQGQPQHFGDGTRLSIL.

The V gene is TRBV6-7, the J gene TRBJ1-2; D is uncertain. TRBV6-7 carries the ORF label, with uncertain function. The CDR3 length is 14 residues. V lost 7 bases and J 1 base, leaving 13 bases between the germline ends. CDR3 loop: CASTIGGFNYGYTF. In DNA form, the CDR3 reads TGTGCCAGCACCATAGGAGGGTTTAACTATGGCTACACCTTC.